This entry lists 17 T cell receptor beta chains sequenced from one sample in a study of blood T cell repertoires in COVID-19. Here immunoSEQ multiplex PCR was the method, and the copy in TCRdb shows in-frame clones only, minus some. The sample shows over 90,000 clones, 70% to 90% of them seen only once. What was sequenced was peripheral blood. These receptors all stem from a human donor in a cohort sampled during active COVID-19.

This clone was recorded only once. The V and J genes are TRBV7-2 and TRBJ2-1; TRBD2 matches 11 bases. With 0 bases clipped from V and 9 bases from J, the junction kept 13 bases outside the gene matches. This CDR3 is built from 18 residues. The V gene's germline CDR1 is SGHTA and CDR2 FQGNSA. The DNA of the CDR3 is TGTGCCAGCAGCTTAGCAGGTGGCAGTAGCGGGGGGGCAGGTGAGCAGTTCTTC. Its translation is CASSLAGGSSGGAGEQFF.

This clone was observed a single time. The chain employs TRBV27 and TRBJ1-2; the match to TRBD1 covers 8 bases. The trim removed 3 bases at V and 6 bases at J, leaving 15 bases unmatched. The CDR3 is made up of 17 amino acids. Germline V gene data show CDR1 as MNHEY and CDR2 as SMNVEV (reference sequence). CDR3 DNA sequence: TGTGCCAGCAGTTTTCTTGACCCGGGACAGGCTCGAGATGGCTACACCTTC. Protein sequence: CASSFLDPGQARDGYTF.

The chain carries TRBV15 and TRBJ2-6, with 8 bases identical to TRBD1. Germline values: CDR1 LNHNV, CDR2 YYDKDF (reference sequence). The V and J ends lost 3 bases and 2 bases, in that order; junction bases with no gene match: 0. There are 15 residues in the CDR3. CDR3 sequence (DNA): TGTGCCACCAGCAGGACAGGGGCTGGGGCCAACGTCCTGACTTTC. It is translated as CATSRTGAGANVLTF.

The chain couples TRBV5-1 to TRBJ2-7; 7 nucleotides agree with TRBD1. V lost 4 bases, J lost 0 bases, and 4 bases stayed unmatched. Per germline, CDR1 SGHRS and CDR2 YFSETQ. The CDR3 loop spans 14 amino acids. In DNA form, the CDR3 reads TGCGCCAGCAGCCAGGACAGGCGCTCCTACGAGCAGTACTTC. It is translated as CASSQDRRSYEQYF.

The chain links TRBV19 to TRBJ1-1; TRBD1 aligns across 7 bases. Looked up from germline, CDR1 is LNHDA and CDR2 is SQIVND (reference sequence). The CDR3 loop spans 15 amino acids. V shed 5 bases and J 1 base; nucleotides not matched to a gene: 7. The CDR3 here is CASSRLGTENTEAFF. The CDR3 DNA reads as TGTGCCAGTAGTCGGCTTGGGACAGAGAACACTGAAGCTTTCTTT.

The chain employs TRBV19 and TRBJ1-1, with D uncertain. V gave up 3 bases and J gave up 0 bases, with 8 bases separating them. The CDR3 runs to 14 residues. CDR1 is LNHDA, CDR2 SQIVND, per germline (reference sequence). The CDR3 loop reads CASSMREVNTEAFF. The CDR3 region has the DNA TGTGCCAGTAGTATGCGGGAGGTGAACACTGAAGCTTTCTTT.

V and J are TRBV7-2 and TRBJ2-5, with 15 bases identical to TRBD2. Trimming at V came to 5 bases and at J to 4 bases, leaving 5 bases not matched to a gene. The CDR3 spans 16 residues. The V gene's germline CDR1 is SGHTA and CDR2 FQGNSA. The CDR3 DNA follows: TGTGCCAGCAGCCCCTGGGGACTAGCGGGGGGAGAGACCCAGTACTTC. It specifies CASSPWGLAGGETQYF. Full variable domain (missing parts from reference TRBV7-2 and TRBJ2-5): GAGVSQSPSNKVTEKGKDVELRCDPISGHTALYWYRQSLGQGLEFLIYFQGNSAPDKSGLPSDRFSAERTGGSVSTLTIQRTQQEDSAVYLCASSPWGLAGGETQYFGPGTRLLVL.

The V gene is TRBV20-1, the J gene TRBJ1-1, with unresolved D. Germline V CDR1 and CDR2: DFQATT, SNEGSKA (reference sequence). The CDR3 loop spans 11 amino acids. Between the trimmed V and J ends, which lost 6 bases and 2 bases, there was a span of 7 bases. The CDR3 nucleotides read TGCAGTGCCACAGTCAACACTGAAGCTTTCTTT. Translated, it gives CSATVNTEAFF.

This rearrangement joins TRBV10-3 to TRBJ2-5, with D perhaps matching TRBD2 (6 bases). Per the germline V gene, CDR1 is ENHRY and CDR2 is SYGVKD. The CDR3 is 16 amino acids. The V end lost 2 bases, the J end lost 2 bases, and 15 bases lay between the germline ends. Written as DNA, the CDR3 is TGTGCCATCAGTGAGGGGGGGACCGGGGTTCAAGAGACCCAGTACTTC. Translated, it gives CAISEGGTGVQETQYF.

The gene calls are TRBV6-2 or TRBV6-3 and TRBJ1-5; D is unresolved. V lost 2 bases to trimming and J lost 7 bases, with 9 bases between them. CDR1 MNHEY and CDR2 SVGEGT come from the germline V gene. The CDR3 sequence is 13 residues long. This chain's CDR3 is CASSYLSSQPQHF. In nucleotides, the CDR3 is TGTGCCAGCAGTTACCTATCGTCCCAGCCCCAGCATTTT.

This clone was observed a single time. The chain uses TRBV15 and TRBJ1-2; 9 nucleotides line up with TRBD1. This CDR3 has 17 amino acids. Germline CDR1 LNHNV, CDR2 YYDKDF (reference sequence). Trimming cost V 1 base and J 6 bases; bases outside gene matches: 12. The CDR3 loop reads CATSRATTQQGAHGYTF. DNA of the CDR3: TGTGCCACCAGCAGAGCAACAACACAACAGGGGGCCCATGGCTACACCTTC.

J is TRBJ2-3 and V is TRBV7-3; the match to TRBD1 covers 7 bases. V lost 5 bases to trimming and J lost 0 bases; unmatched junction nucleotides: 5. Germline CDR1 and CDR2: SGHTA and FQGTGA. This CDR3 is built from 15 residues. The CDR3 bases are TGTGCCAGCAGCCCTGGGACAGCGAGCACAGATACGCAGTATTTT. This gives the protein CASSPGTASTDTQYF.

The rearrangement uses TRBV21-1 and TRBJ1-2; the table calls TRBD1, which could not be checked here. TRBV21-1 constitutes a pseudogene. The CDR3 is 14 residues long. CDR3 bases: TGTGCCAGCATACCGACAGGGGATTACTATGGCTACACCTTC. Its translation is CASIPTGDYYGYTF.

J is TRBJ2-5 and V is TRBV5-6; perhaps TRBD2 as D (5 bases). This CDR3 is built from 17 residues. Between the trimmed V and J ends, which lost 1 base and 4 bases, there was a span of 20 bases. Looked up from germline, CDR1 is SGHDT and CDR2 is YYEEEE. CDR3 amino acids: CASSLRTLRMGSETQYF. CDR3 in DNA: TGTGCCAGCAGCTTGAGGACTCTCCGAATGGGTTCAGAGACCCAGTACTTC.

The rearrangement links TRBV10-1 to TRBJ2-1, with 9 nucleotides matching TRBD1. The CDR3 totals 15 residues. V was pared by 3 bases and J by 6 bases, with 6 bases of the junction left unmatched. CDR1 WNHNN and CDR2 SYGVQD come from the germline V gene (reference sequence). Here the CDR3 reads CASSEPGQGINEQFF. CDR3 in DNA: TGCGCCAGCAGTGAACCGGGACAGGGTATCAATGAGCAGTTCTTC.

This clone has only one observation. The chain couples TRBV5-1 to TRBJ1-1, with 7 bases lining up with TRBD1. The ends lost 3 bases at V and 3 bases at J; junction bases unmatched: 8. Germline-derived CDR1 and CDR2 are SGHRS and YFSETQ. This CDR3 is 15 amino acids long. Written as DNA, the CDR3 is TGCGCCAGCAGCTCTAGTTGGGACAGAGACACTGAAGCTTTCTTT. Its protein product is CASSSSWDRDTEAFF.

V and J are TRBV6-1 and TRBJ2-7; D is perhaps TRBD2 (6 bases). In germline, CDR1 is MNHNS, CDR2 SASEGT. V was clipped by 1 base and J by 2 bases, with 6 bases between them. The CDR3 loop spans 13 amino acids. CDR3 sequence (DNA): TGTGCCAGCAGTGAAGGACTAGCCTACGAGCAGTACTTC. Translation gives CASSEGLAYEQYF.